The following is a T cell receptor beta chain sequence with its context. Its antigen target is currently unknown. No clone much larger than this one lies a single base away; base qualities are absent. The record originates from a study of T cell responses to AZD1222 COVID-19 vaccine (dated by TCRdb to the early 2020s). As for the study more broadly: Because spike-specific TCR depth and breadth did not differ between the two schedules, AZD1222 recipients who got a second dose at roughly 4 weeks were pooled with those who got a second dose at roughly 12 weeks. TCR sequencing covered 233 trial participants: 207 given two doses of AZD1222 and around 25 given two doses of MenACWY control vaccine. Trial participants were enrolled by age into 18-55, 56-69 and 70-plus year subgroups, with around 150, 28 and 57 TCR-sequenced participants respectively.

The CDR3 regions of human TCRbeta chains were subjected to immunosequencing. Regarding the original processing steps: Repertoire TCRs were checked for matches against a reference library of SARS-CoV-2-specific TCRs that had been generated using the MIRA antigen-specificity platform. Breadth meant the fraction of unique TCRs that were SARS-CoV-2-associated, whereas depth meant the fraction of total T cells that were SARS-CoV-2-associated. Using the MIRA data, each spike-specific TCR was mapped to the spike region that the TCR reacts to and placed in a CD4 or CD8 class. Log10-transformed breadth and depth values were compared by one-way ANOVA with Sidak's multiple comparisons tests. As stored in TCRdb, this immuneACCESS dataset retains in-frame rearrangements with V and J assigned. A fraction of the clones does not appear; measured against another copy, unresolved V genes explain less than half of the discrepancy, and the remainder lacks a known reason. For V, J and clone size, that table is used; D and trimming come from the DNA. The sample has about 180,000 clones on record, around 87% of them singletons. The ten most abundant clones make up 2% to 3% of the sample.

Results and caveats for the whole study, not just this receptor: Only 5 to 7 AZD1222 recipients were SARS-CoV-2 seropositive at baseline, limiting conclusions about previously exposed vaccinees. Most participants were white British and females outnumbered males, and the authors suggested that clonal diversity may have been underestimated. Reportedly, close to half of the unique spike-specific TCRs recognized epitopes lying outside the regions that are mutated in the B.1.351 and B.1.1.7 variants. Because no samples from the day 14 peak response were available, repertoires could be characterized only after the peak T cell response. In the small 56-69-year group, the increase in depth fell short of significance, most likely because of low power. CD4 TCRs associated with the vaccine covered the entire spike protein, and the dominant responses were in regions 160-218 and 743-854. Spike-specific TCR breadth and depth rose significantly after two AZD1222 doses compared with day 0 and with MenACWY recipients.

The time point label on this specimen signifies: baseline before first vaccination. Vaccinee samples were obtained from the UK trials COV001 and COV002, which included a single-blind randomized controlled phase 2/3 trial of AZD1222 (ChAdOx1 nCoV-19) in healthy adults. For TCRbeta chain sequencing, PBMC samples from trial participants were taken at day 0 and at day 28 after the second dose. Trimming removed 5 bases from V and 9 bases from J; the gene matches leave 10 bases unexplained. Inclusive of the bounding cysteine and phenylalanine, the CDR3 is 14 residues long. The CDR3 DNA has 42 bases and is translated from base 1. Based on the germline V gene (reference sequence), the CDR1 and CDR2 sequences are SGHNT and YYREEE.

The sequences come from peripheral blood, collected on day 0 of AZD1222 vaccination. The receptor chain draws on TRBV5-4 and TRBJ1-3, with 8 bases matching TRBD1. The TCR sequence derives from an adult in good health. The CDR3 reads as follows: CASSHHRGRGTIYF. The DNA reads TGTGCCAGCAGTCATCACAGGGGGAGAGGCACCATATATTTT.